These 13 T cell receptor beta chains were all obtained from the same sample, sequenced in a study of technical replicates of blood from a few donors. Libraries were prepared by immunoSEQ multiplex PCR; TCRdb keeps only in-frame clonotypes and omits some of them. The table shows about 80,000 clones, with 85% to 95% occurring only once. Sequenced sample: T cells isolated from PBMCs. The source of these receptors is a human donor in good health.

The V and J genes are TRBV4-3 and TRBJ1-2; D gene uncertain. Trimming left V 1 base short and J 0 bases short, with 3 bases between. This CDR3 has 13 residues. In germline, CDR1 is LGHNA, CDR2 YSLEER. The CDR3 DNA follows: TGCGCCAGCAGCCAAGTTACTAACTATGGCTACACCTTC. Translated, it gives CASSQVTNYGYTF.

This chain joins TRBV10-3 and TRBJ2-1; 8 bases are shared with TRBD1. CDR1 is ENHRY, CDR2 SYGVKD, per germline. There are 13 residues in the CDR3. J lost 5 bases, V lost 6 bases, and 3 bases had no gene match. CDR3 bases: TGTGCCATCAGGGGGGGACAGGACAATGAGCAGTTCTTC. Translated, it gives CAIRGGQDNEQFF.

The V call is TRBV19, the J call TRBJ1-1, with 9 bases that match TRBD1. The germline V gene encodes CDR1 LNHDA and CDR2 SQIVND (reference sequence). CDR3 size: 14 residues. V shed 7 bases and J 2 bases; nucleotides not matched to a gene: 5. In DNA, the CDR3 is TGTGCCAGTATTTCGGACAGGGGAAACACTGAAGCTTTCTTT. This codes for CASISDRGNTEAFF. Looking up the rest from reference TRBV19 and TRBJ1-1 gives the full variable domain: DGGITQSPKYLFRKEGQNVTLSCEQNLNHDAMYWYRQDPGQGLRLIYYSQIVNDFQKGDIAEGYSVSREKKESFPLTVTSAQKNPTAFYLCASISDRGNTEAFFGQGTRLTVV.

The rearrangement uses TRBV2 and TRBJ1-3; weak D call: TRBD1 (6 bases). This CDR3 contains 17 residues. From germline, CDR1 is SNHLY and CDR2 FYNNEI. V lost 2 bases to trimming and J lost 3 bases, with 17 bases between them. Here the CDR3 DNA reads TGTGCCAGCAGTGAAAATTGGCAGGGGATCGGTGGAAACACCATATATTTT. Its protein is CASSENWQGIGGNTIYF.

There are a few counts of this clone. Additional DNA sequences in this sample encode the identical CDR3. The chain couples TRBV27 to TRBJ1-5; no clear D gene. The CDR3 is 14 amino acids. Germline values: CDR1 MNHEY, CDR2 SMNVEV (reference sequence). The V gene lost 2 bases and the J gene lost 2 bases, with 7 bases spanning the gap. In DNA, the CDR3 is TGTGCCAGCAGTTTAGGCCAGGGCAATCAGCCCCAGCATTTT. This codes for CASSLGQGNQPQHF.

The chain recombines TRBV4-2 with TRBJ2-5, with 8 nucleotides matching TRBD2. Losses at the gene ends were 0 bases for V and 0 bases for J; bases not matched to a gene: 6. CDR1 LGHNA and CDR2 YNFKEQ come from the germline V gene. The CDR3 runs to 17 residues. CDR3 residues: CASSQDLTREDQETQYF. The CDR3 DNA sequence: TGTGCCAGCAGCCAAGATCTTACGCGGGAGGACCAAGAGACCCAGTACTTC.

The rearrangement joins TRBV13 to TRBJ1-2; no clear D gene. The V gene's germline CDR1 is PRHDT and CDR2 FYEKMQ (reference sequence). V shed 0 bases and J shed 3 bases, with 11 bases lying between them. This CDR3 is built from 15 residues. CDR3 in amino acids: CASSLGLEDDYGYTF. The DNA of the CDR3 is TGTGCCAGCAGCTTAGGCCTCGAGGATGACTATGGCTACACCTTC.

V and J are TRBV15 and TRBJ2-7; a possible D gene is TRBD1 (5 bases). The V and J ends lost 5 bases and 4 bases respectively, with 9 bases between them. Germline values: CDR1 LNHNV, CDR2 YYDKDF (reference sequence). The CDR3 is made up of 12 amino acids. The CDR3 region has the DNA TGTGCCACCAGCCTGACAGCTTACGAGCAGTACTTC. Residues: CATSLTAYEQYF.

The chain is built from TRBV4-1 and TRBJ2-1; D unresolved. Germline values: CDR1 MGHRA, CDR2 YSYEKL. V was shortened by 4 bases and J by 0 bases, with 16 bases between the two germline ends. The length of the CDR3 is 17 residues. The CDR3 spells CASSRSSVVNSYNEQFF. The CDR3 region has the DNA TGCGCCAGCAGCCGGTCGTCGGTAGTGAACTCCTACAATGAGCAGTTCTTC.

By proportion, this clone is medium-sized (0.01 to 0.1%). V and J are TRBV6-5 and TRBJ2-2; a weak D match, TRBD1 (6 bases). CDR1 is MNHEY and CDR2 is SVGAGI in the germline V gene. V was trimmed by 8 bases and J by 3 bases, leaving 13 bases between them. This CDR3 is built from 14 residues. The CDR3 DNA sequence: TGTGCCAGCGCCAGGGGCGAAGACACCGGGGAGCTGTTTTTT. It is translated as CASARGEDTGELFF.

The V gene is TRBV5-1, the J gene TRBJ2-1, with D perhaps TRBD1 (6 bases). Germline-derived CDR1 and CDR2 are SGHRS and YFSETQ. V was cut by 4 bases and J by 3 bases, with 11 bases left in between. The CDR3 is made up of 14 amino acids. The CDR3 coding sequence is TGCGCCAGCAGCACCCGACAGGACTACAATGAGCAGTTCTTC. This encodes CASSTRQDYNEQFF.

V usage is TRBV27 and J usage is TRBJ2-7, with 8 bases that match TRBD2. V shed 6 bases and J 0 bases; nucleotides not matched to a gene: 7. The CDR3 sequence is 15 residues long. CDR1 and CDR2 from the germline V gene are MNHEY and SMNVEV (reference sequence). DNA of the CDR3: TGTGCCAGCAGGGGTAGCGGGGTGACCTCCTACGAGCAGTACTTC. Translating it yields CASRGSGVTSYEQYF.

The J gene is TRBJ1-1, the V gene TRBV18; D gene unclear. The V end lost 0 bases, the J end lost 1 base, and 6 bases lay between the germline ends. Per germline, CDR1 KGHSH and CDR2 LQKENI. This CDR3 is built from 14 residues. The chain's CDR3 is CASSPPSGNTEAFF. The CDR3 region has the DNA TGTGCCAGCTCACCACCCTCAGGGAACACTGAAGCTTTCTTT.